This T cell receptor (beta chain) appears in the sequencing data of a study of blood T cell repertoires in COVID-19. Study summary: Sites in the United States, Italy and Spain provided acute and convalescent COVID-19 samples. PBMCs, B-cell-depleted T cells, or T cells were the source of the cDNA or gDNA that made up the material.

The germline CDR1 and CDR2 sequences are SGHTA and FQGNSA. The CDR3 sequence is 16 residues long. The junction had 6 bases not matched to a gene; V was cut back by 4 bases and J by 4 bases. Measured with immunoSEQ multiplex PCR; TCRdb has only the in-frame clones, and not every one. The sample includes some 390,000 clones, under 90% of them seen just once. V gene TRBV7-2 combines with J gene TRBJ2-7, with 14 bases lining up with TRBD2. The TCR sequence derives from a woman younger than 45 who had recovered from COVID-19. Sequencing was carried out using PBMCs or T cells enriched from blood (not recorded which). For the CDR3, the DNA is TGTGCCAGCAGCTCGACTAGCGGGGGGGCACCATACGAGCAGTACTTC. This codes for CASSSTSGGAPYEQYF.